This T cell receptor (beta chain) came from a study of CD8 T cells in ankylosing spondylitis. The CDR3 sequence is 15 residues long. V dropped 5 bases and J dropped 4 bases, with 17 bases sitting between them. Per the germline V gene, CDR1 is SGHTA and CDR2 is FQGNSA. Using quantitative 5'-RACE with molecular barcodes, the authors made TCR beta libraries. TCRdb reanalysed the 5' RACE reads using MiXCR and keeps one entry per CDR3 protein. This table has fewer than 550,000 distinct CDR3 sequences, approximately 5% appearing once. This clonotype was found many times. Its specificity is not known. Findings and limits, study-wide: Clones tied to disease were said to be significantly enriched in matched ankylosing spondylitis synovial fluid. What seemed typical of ankylosing spondylitis blood was a TCR beta motif built from several highly homologous variants.

The TCR sequence derives from a male donor with ankylosing spondylitis. The chain uses TRBV7-2 and TRBJ1-1, with D tentatively TRBD1 (5 bases). Sequences were obtained from blood, either unsorted or a sorted T cell fraction (not recorded which). The CDR3 DNA is TGTGCCAGCAGCCGGGACTCCTACCCTGGCACTGAAGCTTTCTTT. Translating gives CASSRDSYPGTEAFF.